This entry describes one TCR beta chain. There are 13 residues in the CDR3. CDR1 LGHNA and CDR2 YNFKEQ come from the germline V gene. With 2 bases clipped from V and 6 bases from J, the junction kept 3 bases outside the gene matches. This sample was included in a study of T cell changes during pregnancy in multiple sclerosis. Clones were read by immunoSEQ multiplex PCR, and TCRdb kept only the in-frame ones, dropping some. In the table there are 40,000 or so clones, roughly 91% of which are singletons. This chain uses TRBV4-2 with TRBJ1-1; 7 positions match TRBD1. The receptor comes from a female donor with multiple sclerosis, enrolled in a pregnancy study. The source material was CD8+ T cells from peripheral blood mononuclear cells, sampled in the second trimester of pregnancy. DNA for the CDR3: TGTGCCAGCAGCCAAAAAACAGGGGCTGAAGCTTTCTTT. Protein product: CASSQKTGAEAFF.